The rows below give T cell receptor beta chains drawn from one sample of a study of cytomegalovirus exposure and HLA in healthy donors. The repertoire was sequenced with immunoSEQ multiplex PCR; TCRdb's copy has only in-frame clones and lacks some. Its table lists some 130,000 clones. The sample was PBMCs. The source of these receptors is a woman aged 40 to 50 in good health and CMV-seropositive. Each CDR3 is given with its conserved first and last residue. D genes are given only for firm matches. Only some rows state a clone size, as once, few, many or a class for expanded clones.

v_call,d_call,clone_size,j_call,cdr3_nt,cdr3_aa
TRBV5-4,.,.,TRBJ1-1,TGTGCCAGCAGCCCTGTCGGGACTGGGAACACTGAAGCTTTCTTT,CASSPVGTGNTEAFF
TRBV11-2,TRBD2,.,TRBJ2-1,TGTGCCAGCAGCTTGATAGGACTAGCGGTCTACAATGAGCAGTTCTTC,CASSLIGLAVYNEQFF
TRBV5-4,.,.,TRBJ2-7,TGCGCCAGCAGCCCCGGACTACCGTACGAGCAGTACTTC,CASSPGLPYEQYF
TRBV15,.,.,TRBJ1-5,TGTGCCACCAGCCAACAGGGTAGCCAGCCCCAGCATTTT,CATSQQGSQPQHF
TRBV30,TRBD1,.,TRBJ1-1,TGTGCCTGGCCTAACGCCCCGGGACAGGGATCTGAAGCTTTCTTT,CAWPNAPGQGSEAFF
TRBV19,.,.,TRBJ2-1,TGTGCCAGTAGTACCTTGCAGGGGAGCGAGCAGTTCTTC,CASSTLQGSEQFF
TRBV2,.,.,TRBJ1-4,TGTGCCAGCAGAGAAAGGAGGCACGGTGAAAAACTGTTTTTT,CASRERRHGEKLFF
TRBV18,.,.,TRBJ2-1,TGTGCCAGCTCTCCTTCGTCGGTGTACAATGAGCAGTTCTTC,CASSPSSVYNEQFF
TRBV27,.,.,TRBJ2-3,TGTGCCAGCAGCCTCAGGGGGGAGATCACAGATACGCAGTATTTT,CASSLRGEITDTQYF
TRBV28,.,.,TRBJ1-2,TGTGCCAGCAGGGCCCTCAGGGTGGATGATGGCTACACCTTC,CASRALRVDDGYTF
TRBV7-3,.,.,TRBJ2-5,TGTGCCAGCAGCTTAAATGGTCGGGAGACCCAGTACTTC,CASSLNGRETQYF
TRBV5-1,TRBD2,.,TRBJ2-2,TGCGCCAGCAGCTTTACCCTTAAGACTAGCGGGAGGGCCGGGGAGCTGTTTTTT,CASSFTLKTSGRAGELFF
TRBV9,.,.,TRBJ2-1,TGTGCCAGCAGCGCCTACAGGACGCCCAATGAGCAGTTCTTC,CASSAYRTPNEQFF
TRBV18,.,.,TRBJ2-5,TGTGCCAGCTCACCACCTGGCAGTGCGGGGCACCTCAAAGAGACCCAGTACTTC,CASSPPGSAGHLKETQYF
TRBV9,.,.,TRBJ1-2,TGTGCCAGCAGCTCTACACAGGGCCCATTAGCTAACTATGGCTACACCTTC,CASSSTQGPLANYGYTF
TRBV7-9,TRBD1,.,TRBJ1-1,TGTGCCAGCAGCTTAGGACAGGGCCGGGGGGGATACACTGAAGCTTTCTTT,CASSLGQGRGGYTEAFF
TRBV27,TRBD2,.,TRBJ2-7,TGTGCCAGCAACCCGAGCGGGAGCTCCTACGAGCAGTACTTC,CASNPSGSSYEQYF
TRBV6-1,TRBD2,medium-sized,TRBJ2-1,TGTGCCAGCAGTGGACTAGCGGGAGGGCCCAATGAGCAGTTCTTC,CASSGLAGGPNEQFF
TRBV18,TRBD2,.,TRBJ2-1,TGTGCCAGCTCAGCTCCGGGAGGGAGGAGTGAGCAGTTCTTC,CASSAPGGRSEQFF
TRBV27,.,.,TRBJ2-1,TGTGCCAGCAGTTTTGTGGGCCAATACAATGAGCAGTTCTTC,CASSFVGQYNEQFF
TRBV9,.,.,TRBJ2-7,TGTGCCAGCAGCGTCAGCTCCTACGAGCAGTACTTC,CASSVSSYEQYF
TRBV10-3,TRBD1,.,TRBJ2-1,TGTGCCATCAGCCGGGACAGGGGGCAAAATGAGCAGTTCTTC,CAISRDRGQNEQFF
TRBV6-5,TRBD2,.,TRBJ2-2,TGTGCCAGCAGTCATAGCGGGCGCACCGGGGAGCTGTTTTTT,CASSHSGRTGELFF
TRBV7-9,TRBD1,.,TRBJ1-1,TGTGCCAGCAGTGACAGGGGGTCCGCTTTCTTT,CASSDRGSAFF
TRBV5-1,.,.,TRBJ2-5,TGCGCCAGCAGCTCGTCGTGGGGGCTTCAAGAGACCCAGTACTTC,CASSSSWGLQETQYF
TRBV15,TRBD1,.,TRBJ1-5,TGTGCCACCAGCAGTCGACAGGGGGGCAATCAGCCCCAGCATTTT,CATSSRQGGNQPQHF
TRBV9,TRBD1,.,TRBJ1-5,TGTGCCAGCAGCGCCGGACAGGGGAATCAGCCCCAGCATTTT,CASSAGQGNQPQHF
TRBV6-4,TRBD2,.,TRBJ2-1,TGTGCCAGCAGTGAGACTAGCGGGAGTGGGGATGAGCAGTTCTTC,CASSETSGSGDEQFF
TRBV29-1,TRBD1,.,TRBJ2-5,TGCAGCGTTACAGGGGGTCGGGAGACCCAGTACTTC,CSVTGGRETQYF
TRBV27,TRBD1,.,TRBJ2-1,TGTGCCAGCAGTTCCGTCGGGACAGGGGGCTACAATGAGCAGTTCTTC,CASSSVGTGGYNEQFF
TRBV11-2,.,.,TRBJ2-3,TGTGCCAGCAGCTTGTGGGTAGCGGCAAGCACAGATACGCAGTATTTT,CASSLWVAASTDTQYF
TRBV13,.,.,TRBJ1-1,TGTGCCAGCAGCTTCGGGAATAAAGGGACTGAAGCTTTCTTT,CASSFGNKGTEAFF
TRBV4-3,TRBD2,.,TRBJ2-7,TGCGCCAGCAGCCATGCAGCGGGAGGAGAGTACGAGCAGTACTTC,CASSHAAGGEYEQYF